The 12 T cell receptor beta chains in this list originate from one sample, sequenced in a study of T cell responses to AZD1222 COVID-19 vaccine. This table comes from immunoSEQ multiplex PCR, and its TCRdb copy is limited to in-frame clones, with some not included. Of just over 150,000 clones in the sample, 90% to 95% were seen once. The material sequenced was peripheral blood, taken 28 days after the second AZD1222 dose. The receptors stem from an adult who received the AZD1222 COVID-19 vaccine.

This clone showed up just once. The chain is built from TRBV24-1 and TRBJ1-4; D might be TRBD1 (6 bases). The germline V gene encodes CDR1 KGHDR and CDR2 SFDVKD. This CDR3 is 18 amino acids long. With 1 base removed from V and 7 bases from J, the gap between germline ends came to 21 bases. CDR3 region: CATSDFGQGLGGGEKLFF. CDR3 DNA sequence: TGTGCCACCAGTGATTTTGGCCAGGGGCTGGGAGGCGGTGAAAAACTGTTTTTT.

The V and J genes are TRBV7-3 and TRBJ2-5; a possible D gene is TRBD2 (5 bases). This CDR3 has 16 amino acids. CDR1 and CDR2 from the germline V gene are SGHTA and FQGTGA. V was clipped by 5 bases and J by 3 bases, with 19 bases between them. In DNA, the CDR3 is TGTGCCAGCAGCCAAAGGGCTGTCACGGGGAAAGAGACCCAGTACTTC. Encoded protein: CASSQRAVTGKETQYF.

The chain recombines TRBV10-3 with TRBJ1-1; D is undetermined. The CDR3 consists of 15 residues. Germline V gene lookup returns CDR1 ENHRY and CDR2 SYGVKD. The V end lost 0 bases, the J end lost 1 base, and 9 bases lay between the germline ends. In nucleotides, the CDR3 is TGTGCCATCAGTGAGTCAGGTAGAGCGAACACTGAAGCTTTCTTT. This sequence encodes CAISESGRANTEAFF.

V is TRBV11-2 and J is TRBJ1-2, with 8 bases matching TRBD1. The CDR3 totals 13 residues. Germline values: CDR1 SGHAT, CDR2 FQNNGV. The trim removed 6 bases at V and 7 bases at J, leaving 7 bases unmatched. CDR3 loop: CASSYQGAGGYTF. DNA for the CDR3: TGTGCCAGCAGTTACCAGGGGGCGGGTGGCTACACCTTC.

The chain carries TRBV2 and TRBJ1-5; 9 bases fit TRBD1. The germline V gene has CDR1 SNHLY and CDR2 FYNNEI. CDR3 length: 14 residues. Losses at the gene ends were 8 bases for V and 6 bases for J; bases not matched to a gene: 8. The CDR3 region is CASEGTGRVQPQHF. The CDR3 coding sequence is TGTGCCAGCGAGGGGACAGGGAGGGTTCAGCCCCAGCATTTT.

In DNA, the CDR3 is TGTGCCAGCAGCCACAGCATCCCCGGGCGTGAGCAGTTCTTC. Translation gives CASSHSIPGREQFF. This sequence joins TRBV3-1 (or the pseudogene TRBV3-2) and TRBJ2-1, with unresolved D. Trimming took off 3 bases at V and 9 bases at J, with 15 bases between the two ends. The CDR3 is 14 amino acids. Germline CDR1 and CDR2: LGHDT and YNNKEL (reference sequence).

The V gene is TRBV4-1, the J gene TRBJ1-5; 8 positions agree with TRBD1. CDR1 MGHRA and CDR2 YSYEKL come from the germline V gene. The CDR3 runs 18 residues. J was trimmed by 2 bases and V by 0 bases; bases with no gene match: 9. The CDR3 DNA follows: TGCGCCAGCAGCCAAGAGGCCTACAGGGGGGTAGGCAATCAGCCCCAGCATTTT. Its translation: CASSQEAYRGVGNQPQHF.

This clone was seen a single time. CDR3 in DNA: TGTGCCAGCAGTTTATTTTCTGGGCGGGACAGGGGCTATATGAACACTGAAGCTTTCTTT. Translating it yields CASSLFSGRDRGYMNTEAFF. The chain has TRBV28 and TRBJ1-1; 10 bases are a match to TRBD1. The germline gives CDR1 MDHEN, CDR2 SYDVKM. This CDR3 comprises 20 residues. V trimming: 1 base; J trimming: 0 bases; junction bases outside the gene matches: 14.

The J gene is TRBJ2-7, the V gene TRBV21-1. TRBV21-1 is designated a pseudogene. The CDR3 is 14 residues long. For the CDR3, the DNA is TGTGCCAGCAGCAAGCAAGTGACCCGGAACGAGCAGTACTTC. It specifies CASSKQVTRNEQYF.

V and J are TRBV19 and TRBJ2-1; D is perhaps TRBD1 (5 bases). CDR3 size: 15 residues. The ends were cut back, 2 bases at V and 0 bases at J, with 8 bases in the middle. CDR1 and CDR2 (germline): LNHDA, SQIVND (reference sequence). The CDR3, as DNA: TGTGCCAGTAGTATACACAGGAGCTCCTACAATGAGCAGTTCTTC. It yields the protein CASSIHRSSYNEQFF.

The chain carries TRBV4-1 and TRBJ2-2; 10 bases line up with TRBD2. Germline V gene sequence: CDR1 MGHRA, CDR2 YSYEKL. The CDR3 length is 15 residues. Trimming took 3 bases from V and 7 from J; bases not matched to a gene: 5. The CDR3 coding sequence is TGCGCCAGCAGCCACCTAGCGGGGGTTGGCGGGGAGCTGTTTTTT. Protein: CASSHLAGVGGELFF.

The chain employs TRBV5-1 and TRBJ1-1; 9 nucleotides align to TRBD1. V lost 4 bases to trimming and J lost 4 bases; unmatched junction nucleotides: 11. The germline CDR1 and CDR2 sequences are SGHRS and YFSETQ. This CDR3 is built from 16 residues. The CDR3 DNA follows: TGCGCCAGCAGCGGGGGACAGGGAGGTATTGGCACTGAAGCTTTCTTT. Translation: CASSGGQGGIGTEAFF. Together with reference TRBV5-1 and TRBJ1-1, the CDR3 gives the full variable domain: KAGVTQTPRYLIKTRGQQVTLSCSPISGHRSVSWYQQTPGQGLQFLFEYFSETQRNKGNFPGRFSGRQFSNSRSEMNVSTLELGDSALYLCASSGGQGGIGTEAFFGQGTRLTVV.